These 23 T cell receptor beta chains originate from one sample sequenced in a study of T-cell reconstitution after alpha-beta-depleted transplantation in children. During its preparation, the TCRbeta library received unique molecular identifiers. TCRdb re-called the PCR reads with MiXCR, one entry per CDR3 protein. The sample has about 78,000 distinct CDR3 sequences; 13% to 15% are singletons. The source was PBMCs, mostly from graft donor cells, collected 180 days after TCRalphabeta/CD19-depleted stem cell transplant. The receptors stem from a male patient aged 2 to 9 who had a stem cell transplant for acute lymphoblastic leukemia, so the T cells may come from the graft donor.

This clonotype was seen a single time. Germline is not matched at one junction end, which may reflect a read error. As DNA, the CDR3 is TGTGCCAGCAACTTGTTCGTGGAGACCCAGTACTTC. It is translated as CASNLFVETQYF. The chain has TRBV5-5 and TRBJ2-5; no firm D call. The CDR3 is 12 residues long. From germline, CDR1 is SGHKS and CDR2 YYEKEE (reference sequence).

This clonotype was recorded many times. The chain has TRBV5-6 and TRBJ2-5; a weak D match, TRBD2 (5 bases). Germline assignment: CDR1 SGHDT and CDR2 YYEEEE. Between the trimmed V and J ends, which lost 3 bases and 5 bases, there was a span of 8 bases. This CDR3 has 12 amino acids. DNA for the CDR3: TGTGCCAGCAGCTCGTGGAGGGAGACCCAGTACTTC. Its translation is CASSSWRETQYF.

This clonotype was seen at least ten times. This chain uses TRBV7-2 with TRBJ2-1; D possibly corresponds to TRBD1 (6 bases). The germline V gene encodes CDR1 SGHTA and CDR2 FQGNSA. V was trimmed by 0 bases and J by 8 bases, leaving 14 bases between them. The CDR3 loop spans 15 amino acids. The CDR3 DNA reads as TGTGCCAGCAGCTTAGCCCCAGACAGGAGGCATGAGCAGTTCTTC. This gives the protein CASSLAPDRRHEQFF.

Only a few counts were recorded for this clonotype. The rearrangement links TRBV6-1 to TRBJ2-7; no clear D gene. The germline V gene encodes CDR1 MNHNS and CDR2 SASEGT. The V gene lost 4 bases and the J gene lost 6 bases, with 16 bases spanning the gap. This CDR3 comprises 14 residues. CDR3 coding DNA: TGTGCCAGCAGTGCCAAGTTAGGTAAAGGCGAGCAGTACTTC. It specifies CASSAKLGKGEQYF.

This CDR3 reads CASSQVGGQGDTQYF. CDR3 nucleotide sequence: TGTGCCAGCAGCCAAGTCGGGGGGCAAGGAGATACGCAGTATTTT. The chain couples TRBV4-2 to TRBJ2-3, with a tentative D call TRBD2 (7 bases). Trimming removed 1 base at V and 5 bases at J, with 13 bases between. CDR3 length equals 15 residues. Germline lookup yields CDR1 LGHNA and CDR2 YNFKEQ.

A few counts support this clonotype. This chain joins TRBV18 and TRBJ2-5; D call uncertain. V gave up 5 bases and J gave up 3 bases, with 13 bases separating them. The CDR3 is 14 residues long. Germline V lookup: CDR1 KGHSH, CDR2 LQKENI. The CDR3 nucleotides are TGTGCCAGCTCAATGACACCACTAAAAGAGACCCAGTACTTC. Its protein product is CASSMTPLKETQYF.

This clonotype was counted a few times. The V and J genes are TRBV7-2 and TRBJ2-1; the match to TRBD2 covers 9 bases. The V segment lost 1 base and the J segment 7 bases; nucleotides outside the gene matches: 5. The CDR3 runs 15 residues. Germline V CDR1 and CDR2: SGHTA, FQGNSA. The CDR3 sequence is CASSLGLAALNEQFF. CDR3 nucleotide sequence: TGTGCCAGCAGCTTAGGACTAGCGGCCTTAAATGAGCAGTTCTTC.

This clonotype was counted only a few times. The chain joins TRBV19 to TRBJ2-3, with D possibly matching TRBD2 (5 bases). The CDR3 is made up of 13 amino acids. Per the germline V gene, CDR1 is LNHDA and CDR2 is SQIVND (reference sequence). V shed 3 bases and J shed 8 bases, with 12 bases lying between them. The CDR3 region has the DNA TGTGCCAGTAGTATCCTGGAGGCTCCTACGCAGTATTTT. It encodes CASSILEAPTQYF.

The V call is TRBV27, the J call TRBJ2-7; D may be TRBD2 (5 bases). Germline-derived CDR1 and CDR2 are MNHEY and SMNVEV (reference sequence). The CDR3 has 15 residues. V lost 7 bases and J 0 bases, leaving 16 bases between the germline ends. Here the CDR3 reads CASNGPDWPSYEQYF. The CDR3 nucleotides are TGTGCCAGCAACGGGCCGGACTGGCCCTCCTACGAGCAGTACTTC.

This clonotype was found many times. The chain links TRBV7-8 to TRBJ1-4; D might be TRBD1 (5 bases). Germline values: CDR1 SGHVS, CDR2 FQNEAQ. The CDR3 runs 14 residues. V lost 0 bases and J 5 bases, leaving 7 bases between the germline ends. Here the CDR3 reads CASSLARVNEKLFF. CDR3 DNA sequence: TGTGCCAGCAGCTTAGCCAGGGTAAATGAAAAACTGTTTTTT.

This clonotype occurred a few times. The chain couples TRBV15 to TRBJ2-3, with D unresolved. V was clipped by 1 base and J by 4 bases, with 12 bases between them. The CDR3 runs to 15 residues. Germline V gives CDR1 LNHNV, CDR2 YYDKDF (reference sequence). CDR3 DNA: TGTGCCACCAGCAGAGCTAGGCTCACTTCAGATACGCAGTATTTT. It yields the protein CATSRARLTSDTQYF.

This rearrangement joins TRBV6-1 to TRBJ2-6; D unclear. The CDR3 has 15 residues. V lost 4 bases, J lost 4 bases, and 11 bases lay in between. Germline lookup yields CDR1 MNHNS and CDR2 SASEGT. DNA for the CDR3: TGTGCCAGCAGTGCCCAGGATTTAGGGGCCAACGTCCTGACTTTC. Its translation is CASSAQDLGANVLTF.

The chain recombines TRBV20-1 with TRBJ2-1; D gene unclear. Trimming left V 3 bases short and J 9 bases short, with 12 bases between. CDR1 is DFQATT, CDR2 SNEGSKA, per germline (reference sequence). This CDR3 has 12 residues. CDR3 region: CSARTIYGEQFF. In DNA form, the CDR3 reads TGCAGTGCTAGGACCATCTACGGTGAGCAGTTCTTC.

CDR3 bases: TGTGCCACCAGCAGAGGAGGGTTAAACATTCAGTACTTC. Translation gives CATSRGGLNIQYF. The chain recombines TRBV15 with TRBJ2-4, with a possible D match to TRBD2 (5 bases). Germline V gene lookup returns CDR1 LNHNV and CDR2 YYDKDF (reference sequence). Trimming took 1 base from V and 6 from J, leaving 7 bases between them. CDR3 length: 13 amino acids.

In its sample, this clonotype was seen many times. This chain joins TRBV9 and TRBJ2-3, with D maybe TRBD2 (5 bases). CDR3 length: 16 amino acids. Trimming took 4 bases from V and 4 from J, leaving 19 bases between them. CDR1 is SGDLS and CDR2 is YYNGEE in the germline V gene. The CDR3 DNA is TGTGCCAGCAGCCGTTCTAGAGGGAGCGGTTCAGATACGCAGTATTTT. Amino acids: CASSRSRGSGSDTQYF. Combining the CDR3 with reference TRBV9 and TRBJ2-3 gives the whole variable domain DSGVTQTPKHLITATGQRVTLRCSPRSGDLSVYWYQQSLDQGLQFLIQYYNGEERAKGNILERFSAQQFPDLHSELNLSSLELGDSALYFCASSRSRGSGSDTQYFGPGTRLTVL.

This sequence joins TRBV7-9 and TRBJ2-3; weak D call: TRBD1 (6 bases). The CDR3 contains 16 residues. Trimming took off 2 bases at V and 6 bases at J, with 18 bases between the two ends. CDR1 is SEHNR, CDR2 FQNEAQ, per germline (reference sequence). CDR3: CASSLRGKMGSDTQYF. In DNA, the CDR3 is TGTGCCAGCAGCTTAAGGGGGAAGATGGGCTCGGATACGCAGTATTTT.

This clonotype was observed a few times. This sequence joins TRBV6-6 and TRBJ1-1; D call uncertain. V lost 6 bases to trimming and J lost 0 bases, with 8 bases between them. The germline V gene encodes CDR1 MNHNY and CDR2 SVGAGI (reference sequence). This CDR3 is 13 amino acids long. DNA for the CDR3: TGTGCCAGCAGACAACAGCTGAACACTGAAGCTTTCTTT. Translating it yields CASRQQLNTEAFF.

This clonotype was recorded at least ten times. The genes are TRBV5-1 and TRBJ2-3; D tentatively fits TRBD1 or TRBD2 (5 bases each). In germline, CDR1 is SGHRS, CDR2 YFSETQ. Trimming cost V 3 bases and J 0 bases, with 14 bases left between them. The CDR3 spans 16 residues. CDR3 nucleotide sequence: TGCGCCAGCAGCTCCCAACCCGGGGCTAGCACAGATACGCAGTATTTT. This sequence encodes CASSSQPGASTDTQYF.

This clonotype was observed a handful of times. The V gene is TRBV20-1, the J gene TRBJ1-6; no reliable D call. The V gene's germline CDR1 is DFQATT and CDR2 SNEGSKA (reference sequence). This CDR3 has 14 amino acids. V lost 1 base to trimming and J lost 4 bases, with 8 bases between them. CDR3 protein: CSARGHPYNSPLHF. DNA for the CDR3: TGCAGTGCTAGAGGACACCCGTATAATTCACCCCTCCACTTT.

The chain employs TRBV18 and TRBJ2-1; TRBD2 might be the D (5 bases). This CDR3 is built from 17 residues. The V end lost 5 bases, the J end lost 0 bases, and 17 bases lay between the germline ends. Germline CDR1 is KGHSH and CDR2 is LQKENI. This CDR3 reads CASSFPYSASSYNEQFF. Written as DNA, the CDR3 is TGTGCCAGCTCATTTCCCTATAGCGCTTCCTCCTACAATGAGCAGTTCTTC.

The rearrangement links TRBV20-1 to TRBJ2-7, with no clear D. The CDR3 length is 12 residues. With 6 bases removed from V and 5 bases from J, the gap between germline ends came to 14 bases. The germline CDR1 and CDR2 sequences are DFQATT and SNEGSKA (reference sequence). CDR3 DNA: TGCAGTGCGCGCAGTGCGAACCACGAGCAGTACTTC. Amino acid sequence: CSARSANHEQYF.

This clonotype was seen a few times. The chain joins TRBV4-1 to TRBJ2-7; TRBD1 agrees at 7 bases. Trimming cost V 5 bases and J 4 bases; bases outside gene matches: 11. The CDR3 runs 15 residues. The germline CDR1 and CDR2 sequences are MGHRA and YSYEKL. The CDR3 sequence: CASSSEERGRYEQYF. Written as DNA, the CDR3 is TGCGCCAGCAGCTCCGAAGAGAGGGGGCGGTACGAGCAGTACTTC.

This clonotype was picked up a small number of times. This chain joins TRBV29-1 and TRBJ1-2; possible D gene TRBD1, 6 bases. CDR3 size: 16 residues. V gave up 4 bases and J gave up 5 bases, with 23 bases separating them. Germline CDR1 and CDR2: SQVTM and ANQGSEA. DNA for the CDR3: TGCAGCGTTGGCTTCAGGGTTACAGGGAGTAATTATGGCTACACCTTC. Translated, it gives CSVGFRVTGSNYGYTF.